The following is a T cell receptor (beta chain) sequence with its context. This clone was detected once. Its antigen remains unidentified. No qualities accompany the bases; no much larger clone lies one base away. These data come from a study of CD8+ T cells in alopecia areata (dated by TCRdb to the late 2010s). Broadly, across the study: The treated patients, all with moderate-to-severe alopecia areata, were enrolled in an open-label pilot trial of oral tofacitinib given at 5 to 10 mg twice daily. Scalp clonality was compared among normal scalp (n=4), patchy alopecia areata scalp (n=8), and alopecia totalis/universalis scalp (n=8). For the treated patients, the SALT score, which quantifies what percentage of scalp surface area is affected, served as the measure of disease severity. TCRbeta CDR3 regions were amplified by immunoSEQ multiplex PCR with 35 Vbeta forward and 13 Jbeta reverse primers. RNA was obtained with the PAXgene miRNA kit for fixed scalp, the miRNeasy kit for PBMCs, and the RNeasy kit for mouse skin. Human TCRbeta sequencing covered scalp tissue and sorted CD4+ and CD8+ peripheral blood T cells from patchy and totalis/universalis alopecia areata patients and healthy controls. Tofacitinib-treated patients had biopsies at baseline and at 4 and 24 weeks of treatment, with a later scalp biopsy in several patients. The study used high-throughput TCRbeta sequencing to examine T cell clonal expansion in alopecia areata, in both the C3H/HeJ mouse model and human patients. Tofacitinib was given for 6 to 18 months, followed by 6 months of follow-up off drug to assess delayed response and recurrence.

The CDR3 spans 11 residues, from the cysteine through the phenylalanine. Only the CDR3 DNA is retained, 33 bases long and in frame from the first base. CDR1 and CDR2, per the germline V gene, are MGHDK and SYGVNS. V and J are truncated by 4 bases and 1 base respectively, leaving an intervening sequence of 1 base. The label giving this sample's time point can be read as: less than five weeks on oral tofacitinib. Read against the paper, the sample's treatment or condition label means: oral pan-JAK inhibitor, 5-10 mg twice daily. Lesional scalp punch biopsies and peripheral blood were obtained from alopecia areata patients. PBMCs were isolated by density centrifugation and stained for CD3, CD4 and CD8, after which CD4+ and CD8+ T cells were sorted on a FACSAria. What the study reported, not specific to this receptor: Resident alphabeta T cells in normal human skin are also sequenced, complicating scalp TCR repertoire analysis, unlike mouse skin dominated by gammadelta T cells. Tofacitinib significantly decreased scalp clonality and the number of expanded CD8+ clones among the top 100 scalp clones. Compared with mice, TCR sequences shared between patients were less clear, possibly partly because of HLA diversity across the patient population. Compared with normal scalp, lesional scalp, particularly in alopecia totalis/universalis, had higher clonality and more expanded CD8+ clones, which suggests antigenic drive. Because the treated cohort was small and included a single nonresponder, larger studies are needed to assess links between baseline CD8+ expansion and response. During tofacitinib treatment, many expanded lesional clones remained in scalp and blood, and this persistence may partly explain relapse after treatment is stopped.

The method was the immunoSEQ multiplex PCR assay. RNA was extracted from all samples and reverse transcribed into cDNA as template for TCR sequencing. First-strand cDNA was synthesized using SuperScript III with a 2:1 mix of oligo-dT and random hexamers. A synthetic immune receptor repertoire was used to measure amplification bias, and any remaining bias was corrected computationally. Per the source publication's procedure: Raw reads were preprocessed to remove errors, and CDR3 was defined according to IMGT conventions as the region from the conserved cysteine to phenylalanine. To get clonality, Shannon entropy was normalized by log2 of the number of productive unique TCRs and the result was subtracted from 1. CD4 or CD8 identity of scalp clones was inferred by cross-referencing scalp TCRbeta sequences with sorted blood CD4 and CD8 repertoires. TCRdb took this table from immuneACCESS and kept in-frame rearrangements with V and J called. Such tables lack part of the clones; where checked against another copy, unresolved V genes explain under half of the gap, and the rest is unexplained. The D gene and trimming were derived from the DNA, and the V and J assignments and clone size from that table. In this sample the table shows about 220,000 clones, about three fifths of which occur a single time. The top ten clones comprise about 1.6% of the sample.

Sequences were derived from CD4+ T cells sorted from blood, sampled at week 4, from a patient treated with tofacitinib. This clonotype was sampled from a human donor with alopecia areata. The rearranged segments are TRBV25-1 and TRBJ2-5; the D gene cannot be resolved reliably. The CDR3 protein: CASSVQETQYF. The nucleotide sequence is TGTGCCAGCAGTGTCCAAGAGACCCAGTACTTC. The full variable domain, with segments outside the CDR3 supplied by the reference TRBV25-1 and TRBJ2-5 proteins, appears as EADIYQTPRYLVIGTGKKITLECSQTMGHDKMYWYQQDPGMELHLIHYSYGVNSTEKGDLSSESTVSRIRTEHFPLTLESARPSHTSQYLCASSVQETQYFGPGTRLLVL.